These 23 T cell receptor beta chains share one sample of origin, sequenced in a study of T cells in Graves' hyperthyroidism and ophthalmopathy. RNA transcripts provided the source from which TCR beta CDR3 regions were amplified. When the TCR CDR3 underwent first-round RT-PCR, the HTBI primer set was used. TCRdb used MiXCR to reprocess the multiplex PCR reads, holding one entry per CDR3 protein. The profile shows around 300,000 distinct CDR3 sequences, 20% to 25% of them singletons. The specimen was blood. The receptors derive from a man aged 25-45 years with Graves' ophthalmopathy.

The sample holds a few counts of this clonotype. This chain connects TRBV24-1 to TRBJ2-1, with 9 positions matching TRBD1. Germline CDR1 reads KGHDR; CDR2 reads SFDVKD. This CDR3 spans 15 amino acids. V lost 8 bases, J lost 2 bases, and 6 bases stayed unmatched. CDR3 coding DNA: TGTGCCACCACTGGGGGGGACAGGGCCTACAATGAGCAGTTCTTC. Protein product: CATTGGDRAYNEQFF.

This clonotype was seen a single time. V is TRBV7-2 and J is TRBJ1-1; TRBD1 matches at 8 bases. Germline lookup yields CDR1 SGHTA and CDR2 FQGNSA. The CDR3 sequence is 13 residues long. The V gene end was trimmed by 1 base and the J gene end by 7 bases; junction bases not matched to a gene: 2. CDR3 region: CASSLVQGGEAFF. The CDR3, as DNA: TGTGCCAGCAGCTTAGTACAGGGGGGTGAAGCTTTCTTT.

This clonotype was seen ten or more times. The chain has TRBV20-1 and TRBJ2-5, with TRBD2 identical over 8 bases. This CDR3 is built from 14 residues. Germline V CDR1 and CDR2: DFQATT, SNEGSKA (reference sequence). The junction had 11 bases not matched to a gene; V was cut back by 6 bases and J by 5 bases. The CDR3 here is CSALVAGSYETQYF. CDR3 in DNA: TGCAGTGCCCTCGTAGCGGGATCGTATGAGACCCAGTACTTC.

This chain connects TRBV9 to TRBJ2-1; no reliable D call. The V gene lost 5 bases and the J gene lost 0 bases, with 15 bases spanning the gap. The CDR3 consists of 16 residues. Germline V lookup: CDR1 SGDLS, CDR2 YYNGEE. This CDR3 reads CASSFDGRSSYNEQFF. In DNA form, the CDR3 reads TGTGCCAGCAGTTTTGACGGGCGGAGCTCCTACAATGAGCAGTTCTTC.

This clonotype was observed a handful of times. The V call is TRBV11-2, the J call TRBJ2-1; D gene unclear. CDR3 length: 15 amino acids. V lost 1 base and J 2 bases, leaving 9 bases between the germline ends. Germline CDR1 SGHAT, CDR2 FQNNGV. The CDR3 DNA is TGTGCCAGCAGCTTAGGGGTGGGCCCCTACAATGAGCAGTTCTTC. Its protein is CASSLGVGPYNEQFF.

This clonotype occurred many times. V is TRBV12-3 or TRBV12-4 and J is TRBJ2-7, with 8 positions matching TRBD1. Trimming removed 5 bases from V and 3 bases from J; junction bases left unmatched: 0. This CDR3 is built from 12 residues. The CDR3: CASSGQGYEQYF. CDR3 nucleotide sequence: TGTGCCAGCAGTGGACAGGGCTACGAGCAGTACTTC.

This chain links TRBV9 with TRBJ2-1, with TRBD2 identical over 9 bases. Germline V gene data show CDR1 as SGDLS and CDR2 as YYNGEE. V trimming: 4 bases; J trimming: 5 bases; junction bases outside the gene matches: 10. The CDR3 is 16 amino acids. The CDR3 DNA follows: TGTGCCAGCAGCCCTGTTGGCGGGAGGGCGGACAATGAGCAGTTCTTC. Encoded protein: CASSPVGGRADNEQFF.

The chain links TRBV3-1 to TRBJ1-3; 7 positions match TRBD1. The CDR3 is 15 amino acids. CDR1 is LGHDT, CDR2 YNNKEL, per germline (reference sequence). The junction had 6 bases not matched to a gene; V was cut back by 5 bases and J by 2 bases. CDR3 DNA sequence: TGTGCCAGCAGCTCTCGGGGACAGCCTGGAAACACCATATATTTT. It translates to CASSSRGQPGNTIYF.

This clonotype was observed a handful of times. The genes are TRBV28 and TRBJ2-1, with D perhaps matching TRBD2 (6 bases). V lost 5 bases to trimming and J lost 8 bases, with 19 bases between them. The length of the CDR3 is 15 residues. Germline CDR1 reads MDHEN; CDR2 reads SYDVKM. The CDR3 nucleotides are TGTGCCAGCAGTCCCAGAGGAGGGTTCGGGGATGAGCAGTTCTTC. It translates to CASSPRGGFGDEQFF.

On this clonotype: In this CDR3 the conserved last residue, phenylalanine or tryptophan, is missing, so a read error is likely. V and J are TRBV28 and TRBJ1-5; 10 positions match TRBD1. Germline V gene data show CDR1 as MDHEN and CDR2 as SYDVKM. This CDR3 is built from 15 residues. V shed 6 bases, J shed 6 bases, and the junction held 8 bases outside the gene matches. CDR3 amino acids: CASRSGTGETQPQHS. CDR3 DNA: TGTGCCAGCAGGTCCGGGACAGGGGAAACTCAGCCCCAGCATTCT.

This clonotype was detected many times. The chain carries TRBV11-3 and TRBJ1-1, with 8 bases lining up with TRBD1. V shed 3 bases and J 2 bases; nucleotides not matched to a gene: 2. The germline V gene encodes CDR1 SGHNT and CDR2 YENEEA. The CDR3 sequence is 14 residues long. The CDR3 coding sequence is TGTGCCAGCAGCTTTGGGACAGGTAACACTGAAGCTTTCTTT. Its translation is CASSFGTGNTEAFF.

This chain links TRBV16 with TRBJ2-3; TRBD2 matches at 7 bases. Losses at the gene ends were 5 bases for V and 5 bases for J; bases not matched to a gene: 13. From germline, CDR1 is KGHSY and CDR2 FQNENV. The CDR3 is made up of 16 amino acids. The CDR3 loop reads CASSDLTGGVLDTQYF. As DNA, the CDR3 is TGTGCCAGCAGCGACCTGACGGGAGGTGTCTTAGATACGCAGTATTTT.

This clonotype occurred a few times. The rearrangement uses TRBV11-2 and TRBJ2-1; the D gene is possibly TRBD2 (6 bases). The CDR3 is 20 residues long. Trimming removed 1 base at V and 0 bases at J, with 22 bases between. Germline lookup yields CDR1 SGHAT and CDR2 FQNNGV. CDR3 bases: TGTGCCAGCAGCTTAGTATTGCGGGCTAGCGAGTACAGCTCCTACAATGAGCAGTTCTTC. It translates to CASSLVLRASEYSSYNEQFF.

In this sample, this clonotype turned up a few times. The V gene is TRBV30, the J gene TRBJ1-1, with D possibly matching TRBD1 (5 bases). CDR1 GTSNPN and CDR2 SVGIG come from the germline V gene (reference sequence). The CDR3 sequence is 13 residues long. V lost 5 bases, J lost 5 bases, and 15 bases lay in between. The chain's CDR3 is CAWDRIGGTEAFF. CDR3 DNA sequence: TGTGCCTGGGACCGGATCGGGGGAACTGAAGCTTTCTTT.

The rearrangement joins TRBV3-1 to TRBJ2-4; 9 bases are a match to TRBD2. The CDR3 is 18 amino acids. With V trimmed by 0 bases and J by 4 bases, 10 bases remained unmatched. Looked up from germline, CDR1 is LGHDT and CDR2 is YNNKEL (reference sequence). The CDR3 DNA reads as TGTGCCAGCAGCCAAGATTCACCGGGACTAGCATCTAAAAACATTCAGTACTTC. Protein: CASSQDSPGLASKNIQYF.

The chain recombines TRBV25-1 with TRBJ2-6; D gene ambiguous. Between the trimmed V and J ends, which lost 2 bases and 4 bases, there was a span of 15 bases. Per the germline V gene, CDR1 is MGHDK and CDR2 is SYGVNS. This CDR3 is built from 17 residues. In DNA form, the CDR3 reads TGTGCCAGCAGTGAAGCCCCGGGTGCTTACGGGGCCAACGTCCTGACTTTC. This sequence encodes CASSEAPGAYGANVLTF.

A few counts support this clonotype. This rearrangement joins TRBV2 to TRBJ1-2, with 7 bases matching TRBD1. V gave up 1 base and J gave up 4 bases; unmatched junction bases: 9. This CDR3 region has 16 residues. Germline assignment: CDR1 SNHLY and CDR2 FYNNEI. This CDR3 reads CASSEGEGAWSYGYTF. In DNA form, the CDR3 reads TGTGCCAGCAGTGAAGGGGAGGGGGCCTGGAGCTATGGCTACACCTTC.

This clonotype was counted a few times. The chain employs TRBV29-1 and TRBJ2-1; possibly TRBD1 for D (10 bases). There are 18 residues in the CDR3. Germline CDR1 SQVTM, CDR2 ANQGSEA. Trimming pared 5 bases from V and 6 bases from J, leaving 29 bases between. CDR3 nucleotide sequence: TGCAGCGTTTGGGACAGGGGTTTCAGAGCGGGAGGCCTCAATGAGCAGTTCTTC. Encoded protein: CSVWDRGFRAGGLNEQFF.

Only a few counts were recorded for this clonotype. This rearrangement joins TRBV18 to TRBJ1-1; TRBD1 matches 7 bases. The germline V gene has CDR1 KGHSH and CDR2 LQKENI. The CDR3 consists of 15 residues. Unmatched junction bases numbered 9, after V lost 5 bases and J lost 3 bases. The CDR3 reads CASSARTGSHTEAFF. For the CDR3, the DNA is TGTGCCAGCTCAGCGCGGACAGGCTCACACACTGAAGCTTTCTTT.

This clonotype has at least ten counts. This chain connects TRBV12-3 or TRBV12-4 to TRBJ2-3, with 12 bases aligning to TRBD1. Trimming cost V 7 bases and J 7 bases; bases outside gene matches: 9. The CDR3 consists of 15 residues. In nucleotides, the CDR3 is TGTGCCAGCACCACTGGGACAGGGGGCGCGAATACGCAGTATTTT. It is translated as CASTTGTGGANTQYF.

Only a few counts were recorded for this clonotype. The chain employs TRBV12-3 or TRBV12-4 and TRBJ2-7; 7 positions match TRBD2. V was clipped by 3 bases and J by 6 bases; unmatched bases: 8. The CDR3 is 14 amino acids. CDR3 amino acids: CASSFCGRSCEQYF. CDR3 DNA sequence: TGTGCCAGCAGTTTTTGCGGGAGAAGTTGCGAGCAGTACTTC.

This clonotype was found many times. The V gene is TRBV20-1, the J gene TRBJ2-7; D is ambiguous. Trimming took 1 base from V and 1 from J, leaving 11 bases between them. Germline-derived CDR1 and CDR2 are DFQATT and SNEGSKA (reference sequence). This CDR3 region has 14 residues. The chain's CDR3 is CSARGFRYSYEQYF. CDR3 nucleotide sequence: TGCAGTGCTAGAGGCTTCAGGTATTCCTACGAGCAGTACTTC.

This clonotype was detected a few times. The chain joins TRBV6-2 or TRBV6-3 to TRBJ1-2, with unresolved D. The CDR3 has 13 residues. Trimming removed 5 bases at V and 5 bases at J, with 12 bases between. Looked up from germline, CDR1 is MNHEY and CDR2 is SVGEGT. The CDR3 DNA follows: TGTGCCAGCAGTCCCGACGTTCGGTATGGCTACACCTTC. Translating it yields CASSPDVRYGYTF.